This T cell receptor (beta chain) was documented in a study of T cell repertoires in cytomegalovirus infection. Study context: Alongside well-studied HLA-B-restricted CMV epitopes, recently identified HLA-C-restricted CMV epitopes were also used. CMV infection and matching HLA type were both indicated by public TCR beta signatures.

The CDR3 contains 13 residues. With 2 bases removed from V and 7 bases from J, the gap between germline ends came to 8 bases. Per the germline V gene, CDR1 is LGHDT and CDR2 is YNNKEL (reference sequence). TCRdb recomputed calls from the reads with MiXCR, one row per CDR3 protein. The data hold 400,000 to 600,000 distinct CDR3 sequences, with roughly 46% observed a single time. Whole-study findings and limits: Cumulative public TCR beta family frequency identified CMV carriers with the relevant HLA. What dominated the ex vivo response were HLA-C-restricted CMV-specific TCR beta clonotypes.

Comments on this clonotype: The antigen is unknown.

The receptor was isolated from a human donor in good health (CMV status not recorded). Some clones in this sample may be carry-over from other donors' samples. This sequence joins TRBV3-1 and TRBJ1-4; no clear D gene. Sequenced here: cultured PBMCs, sampled from culture after CMV antigen stimulation. CDR3 region: CASSQTSGEKLFF. CDR3 in DNA: TGTGCCAGCAGCCAAACTTCCGGTGAAAAACTGTTTTTT.